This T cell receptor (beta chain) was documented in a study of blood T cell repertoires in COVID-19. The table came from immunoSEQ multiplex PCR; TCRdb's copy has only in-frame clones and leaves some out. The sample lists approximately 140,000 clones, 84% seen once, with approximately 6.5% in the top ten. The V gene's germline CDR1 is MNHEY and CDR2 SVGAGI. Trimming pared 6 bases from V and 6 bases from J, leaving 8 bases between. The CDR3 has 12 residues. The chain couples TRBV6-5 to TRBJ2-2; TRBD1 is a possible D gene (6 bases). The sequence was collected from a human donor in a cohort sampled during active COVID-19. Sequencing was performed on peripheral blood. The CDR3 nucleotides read TGTGCCAGCAGCGAGGGGGCCGGGGAGCTGTTTTTT. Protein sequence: CASSEGAGELFF.